This T cell receptor beta chain came from a study of cytomegalovirus exposure and HLA in healthy donors. At the level of the study: The study placed about 86% of its 398 genotyped donors in the Caucasian-associated ancestry cluster.

This clone was seen only a few times. Its antigen is still unknown. The study ran its PCR with 60 Vbeta and 13 Jbeta primers. Assay used: immunoSEQ multiplex PCR; TCRdb lists only in-frame clones, some missing. The table records some 110,000 clones, about 72% of them present only once. Regarding the study as a whole: In a later analysis, TCR beta V- and J-gene trimming was associated with a missense DCLRE1C variant.

CDR3 length: 14 residues. Trimming pared 3 bases from V and 0 bases from J, leaving 8 bases between. Germline V gives CDR1 MNHNS, CDR2 SASEGT. The sequencing sample was made of PBMCs. The receptor's source is a man in his forties or fifties in good health and CMV-seropositive. The chain combines TRBV6-1 with TRBJ1-1; D remains ambiguous. The CDR3 loop is CASSDVVVNTEAFF. The CDR3 DNA follows: TGTGCCAGCAGTGATGTTGTAGTGAACACTGAAGCTTTCTTT.